Listed below are T cell receptor beta chains from one sample, sequenced in a study of blood T cell repertoires in COVID-19. Profiling relied on immunoSEQ multiplex PCR, and the TCRdb table lists in-frame clones only, not all of them. The sample contains under 300,000 clones, approximately 88% of which appear only once. The sample comprised PBMCs or T cells enriched from blood (not recorded which). These receptors all stem from a woman aged 30 to 39 who had recovered from COVID-19. Each CDR3 is given with its conserved first and last residue. Fields, in order: CDR3 protein, CDR3 DNA, V gene, J gene, D gene, clone size, CDR3 length. The D gene is left open where the match is weak. Size tells how often a clone was seen (once, few, many) or the class of an expanded clone, and some rows leave it out.

CASSDIDRDRLYTF,TGTGCCAGCAGTGATATTGACAGGGATCGGTTGTACACCTTC,TRBV2,TRBJ1-2,TRBD1,NA,14
CASMSLTIGGAALEAFF,TGCGCCAGCATGTCCCTTACAATCGGCGGAGCGGCACTTGAAGCTTTCTTT,TRBV4-3,TRBJ1-1,NA,few,17
CATSRARTDDYGYTF,TGTGCCACCAGCAGAGCCAGGACAGACGACTATGGCTACACCTTC,TRBV15,TRBJ1-2,NA,NA,15
CASSLAGASASTDTQYF,TGTGCCAGCAGCTTAGCGGGGGCAAGCGCTAGCACAGATACGCAGTATTTT,TRBV7-9,TRBJ2-3,NA,once,17
CASTLGTRLSSYNEQFF,TGTGCCAGTACCTTAGGGACTAGATTAAGCTCCTACAATGAGCAGTTCTTC,TRBV19,TRBJ2-1,TRBD2,NA,17
CAARADSYNEQFF,TGTGCCGCCCGCGCTGACTCCTACAATGAGCAGTTCTTC,TRBV10-3,TRBJ2-1,NA,NA,13
CASSDSAGGYTF,TGTGCCAGCAGTGACTCGGCGGGTGGCTACACCTTC,TRBV6-4,TRBJ1-2,NA,NA,12
CASSSTRSGQYF,TGTGCCAGCAGTTCCACCCGAAGCGGGCAGTACTTC,TRBV12-3/TRBV12-4,TRBJ2-7,NA,NA,12
CASSTGDRAYNEQFF,TGTGCCAGCAGCACAGGGGACAGGGCCTACAATGAGCAGTTCTTC,TRBV21-1,TRBJ2-1,NA,NA,15
CATSVAGQGEGGELFF,TGTGCCACCAGTGTGGCGGGACAGGGCGAGGGCGGGGAGCTGTTTTTT,TRBV24-1,TRBJ2-2,TRBD1,NA,16
CASSSPTGTSGGASFPSTDTQYF,TGTGCCAGCAGCTCACCGACCGGGACTAGCGGGGGGGCCAGTTTTCCTAGCACAGATACGCAGTATTTT,TRBV9,TRBJ2-3,TRBD2,NA,23
CASSGLRRFYEKLFF,TGTGCCAGTAGCGGACTCAGGAGGTTTTACGAAAAACTGTTTTTT,TRBV19,TRBJ1-4,NA,NA,15
CASSITAGGLADTQYF,TGTGCCAGTAGTATAACGGCGGGAGGATTGGCAGATACGCAGTATTTT,TRBV19,TRBJ2-3,TRBD2,NA,16
CASARADDEKLFF,TGTGCCAGTGCCAGGGCTGACGATGAAAAACTGTTTTTT,TRBV2,TRBJ1-4,NA,NA,13
CASSRNLAPTSRIEQYF,TGCGCCAGCAGCCGCAATTTGGCTCCGACTAGCCGGATCGAGCAGTACTTC,TRBV4-3,TRBJ2-7,TRBD2,NA,17
CATSDWPGDTRWETQYF,TGTGCCACCAGTGATTGGCCAGGGGACACTCGGTGGGAGACCCAGTACTTC,TRBV24-1,TRBJ2-5,NA,NA,17
CASRAGRGNTIYF,TGTGCCAGCAGGGCGGGCCGAGGAAACACCATATATTTT,TRBV27,TRBJ1-3,NA,NA,13
CASSPLAGGPRDTQYF,TGTGCCAGCTCACCACTGGCGGGGGGCCCACGAGATACGCAGTATTTT,TRBV18,TRBJ2-3,TRBD2,NA,16
CASSFFSGSTDTQYF,TGTGCCAGCAGCTTCTTTAGCGGGAGTACAGATACGCAGTATTTT,TRBV7-8,TRBJ2-3,TRBD2,NA,15
CASSDAGPISGNTIYF,TGTGCCAGCAGTGACGCAGGCCCGATCTCTGGAAACACCATATATTTT,TRBV6-1,TRBJ1-3,NA,NA,16
CASSLGLAGGPPGRETQYF,TGCGCCAGCAGCTTGGGGCTAGCGGGAGGCCCGCCGGGGAGAGAGACCCAGTACTTC,TRBV5-1,TRBJ2-5,TRBD2,NA,19
CASSLSAGGTNEQFF,TGTGCCAGCAGCTTGTCAGCGGGAGGAACCAATGAGCAGTTCTTC,TRBV7-3,TRBJ2-1,TRBD2,NA,15
CASSPTRLAGDPDTQYF,TGTGCCAGCAGTCCCACTCGACTAGCGGGAGACCCAGATACGCAGTATTTT,TRBV27,TRBJ2-3,TRBD2,NA,17
CASRARGTANEKLFF,TGTGCCAGCAGGGCGAGAGGAACGGCTAATGAAAAACTGTTTTTT,TRBV3-1/TRBV3-2,TRBJ1-4,NA,NA,15
CASTKRGMDYGYTF,TGTGCCAGCACAAAAAGGGGGATGGACTATGGCTACACCTTC,TRBV28,TRBJ1-2,NA,NA,14
CASSYSQGLDQPQHF,TGTGCCAGCAGTTACTCGCAGGGGTTGGATCAGCCCCAGCATTTT,TRBV6-5,TRBJ1-5,NA,NA,15
CAISESSTFDRGDPYEQYF,TGTGCCATCAGTGAGTCCTCCACATTTGACAGGGGGGATCCCTACGAGCAGTACTTC,TRBV10-3,TRBJ2-7,TRBD1,once,19
CASSVSSRGLPNSPLHF,TGTGCCAGCAGCGTATCGTCCAGGGGGTTACCGAATTCACCCCTCCACTTT,TRBV9,TRBJ1-6,TRBD1,NA,17
CASSPGSQPQHF,TGTGCCAGCAGCCCCGGTTCTCAGCCCCAGCATTTT,TRBV7-9,TRBJ1-5,NA,once,12
CARSLSGVYEQYF,TGTGCCAGAAGCCTTAGCGGGGTTTACGAGCAGTACTTC,TRBV5-3,TRBJ2-7,TRBD2,NA,13
CASSLAGTGAWPQHF,TGTGCCAGCAGCTTGGCCGGGACAGGGGCATGGCCCCAGCATTTT,TRBV5-8,TRBJ1-5,TRBD1,once,15
CASSQEGTARGTQYF,TGTGCCAGCAGCCAAGAAGGCACCGCCCGAGGTACGCAGTATTTT,TRBV3-1/TRBV3-2,TRBJ2-3,NA,NA,15
CASSQRSSGSVYEQYF,TGTGCCAGCAGCCAGCGATCTAGCGGGAGCGTATACGAGCAGTACTTC,TRBV4-2,TRBJ2-7,TRBD2,NA,16
CASSQDLRSGGYQETQYF,TGCGCCAGCAGCCAAGATCTTCGAAGCGGGGGGTACCAAGAGACCCAGTACTTC,TRBV4-1,TRBJ2-5,TRBD2,NA,18
CASSLGTVPYEQYF,TGTGCCAGCAGCTTGGGGACAGTTCCCTACGAGCAGTACTTC,TRBV7-2,TRBJ2-7,TRBD1,NA,14
CASSLRDRGRSPNVEAFF,TGCGCCAGCAGCTTAAGAGACAGGGGGCGTTCCCCCAATGTAGAAGCTTTCTTT,TRBV5-1,TRBJ1-1,TRBD1,few,18
CASSESSALHF,TGTGCCAGCAGTGAGAGTTCGGCCCTCCACTTT,TRBV28,TRBJ1-6,NA,few,11